The clone carrying this TCR beta chain was observed a few times. Ages ranged from about 18 to 100 years, with residence in around 24 US areas. Participants reported their clinical history, and cohort assignment relied on those reports. This entry comes from a study of blood T cell repertoires in COVID-19. Sequenced by immunoSEQ multiplex PCR; TCRdb stores in-frame clones only, minus some. The sample gives roughly 220,000 clones, 86% of which show up once; less than 4.5% is in the top ten. From germline, CDR1 is SGHTA and CDR2 FQGNSA. Trimming took 1 base from V and 6 from J; bases not matched to a gene: 5. The CDR3 consists of 16 residues.

Sequencing was performed on PBMCs or T cells enriched from blood (not recorded which). This chain links TRBV7-2 with TRBJ2-1, with 11 bases lining up with TRBD2. This clonotype was sampled from a middle-aged woman with acute COVID-19. Here the CDR3 DNA reads TGTGCCAGCAGCTTAGGGTTCCTAGCGGGGGGCAATGAGCAGTTCTTC. Its translation is CASSLGFLAGGNEQFF. Drawing the rest from reference TRBV7-2 and TRBJ2-1, the complete variable domain is GAGVSQSPSNKVTEKGKDVELRCDPISGHTALYWYRQSLGQGLEFLIYFQGNSAPDKSGLPSDRFSAERTGGSVSTLTIQRTQQEDSAVYLCASSLGFLAGGNEQFFGPGTRLTVL.